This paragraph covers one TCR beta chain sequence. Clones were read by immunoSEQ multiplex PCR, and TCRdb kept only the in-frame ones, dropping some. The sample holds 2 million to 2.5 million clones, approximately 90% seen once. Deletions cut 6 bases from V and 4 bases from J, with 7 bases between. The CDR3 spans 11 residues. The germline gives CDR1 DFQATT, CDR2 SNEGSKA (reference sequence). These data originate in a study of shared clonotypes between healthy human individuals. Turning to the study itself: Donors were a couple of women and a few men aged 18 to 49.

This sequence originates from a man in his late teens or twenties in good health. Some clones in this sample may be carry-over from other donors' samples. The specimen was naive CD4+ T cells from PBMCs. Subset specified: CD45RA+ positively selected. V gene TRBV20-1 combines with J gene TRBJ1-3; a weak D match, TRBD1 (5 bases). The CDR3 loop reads CSARQGNTIYF. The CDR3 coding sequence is TGCAGTGCCAGACAGGGAAACACCATATATTTT.